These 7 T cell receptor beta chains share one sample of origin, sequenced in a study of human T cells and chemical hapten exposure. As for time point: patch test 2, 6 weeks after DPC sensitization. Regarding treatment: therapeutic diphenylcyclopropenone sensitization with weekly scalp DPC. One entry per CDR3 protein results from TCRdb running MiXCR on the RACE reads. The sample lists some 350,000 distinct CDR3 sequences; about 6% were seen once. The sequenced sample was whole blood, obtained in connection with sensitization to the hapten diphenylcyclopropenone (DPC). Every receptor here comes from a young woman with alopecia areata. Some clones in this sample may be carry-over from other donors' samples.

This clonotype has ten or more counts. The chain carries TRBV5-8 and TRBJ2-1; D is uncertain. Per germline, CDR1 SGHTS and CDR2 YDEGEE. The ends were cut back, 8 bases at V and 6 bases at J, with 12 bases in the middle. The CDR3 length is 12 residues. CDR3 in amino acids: CASELEGNEQFF. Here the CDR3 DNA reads TGTGCCAGTGAGTTGGAAGGCAATGAGCAGTTCTTC.

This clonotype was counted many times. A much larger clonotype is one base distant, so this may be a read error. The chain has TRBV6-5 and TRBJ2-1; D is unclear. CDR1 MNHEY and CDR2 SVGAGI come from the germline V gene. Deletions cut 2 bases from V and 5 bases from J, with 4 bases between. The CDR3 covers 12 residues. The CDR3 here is CASSYADNEQFF. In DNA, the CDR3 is TGTGCCAGCAGTTACGCCGACAATGAGCAGTTCTTC.

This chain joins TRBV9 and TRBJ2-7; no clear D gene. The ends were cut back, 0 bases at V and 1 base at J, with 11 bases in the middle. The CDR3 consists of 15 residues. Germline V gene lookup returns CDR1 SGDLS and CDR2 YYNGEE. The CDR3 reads CASSVGAGTSYEQYF. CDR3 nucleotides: TGTGCCAGCAGCGTAGGGGCAGGAACTTCCTACGAGCAGTACTTC.

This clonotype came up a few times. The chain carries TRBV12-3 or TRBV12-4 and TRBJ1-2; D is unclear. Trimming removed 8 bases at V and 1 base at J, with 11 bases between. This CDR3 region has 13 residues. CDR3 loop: CASAVDGNYGYTF. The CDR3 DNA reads TGTGCCAGCGCTGTAGACGGTAACTATGGCTACACCTTC.

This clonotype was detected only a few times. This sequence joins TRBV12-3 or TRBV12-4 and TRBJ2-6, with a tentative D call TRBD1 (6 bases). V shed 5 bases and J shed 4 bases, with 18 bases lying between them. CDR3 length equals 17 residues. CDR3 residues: CASSPGDGGSGANVLTF. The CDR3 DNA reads TGTGCCAGCAGTCCAGGGGACGGCGGCTCAGGGGCCAACGTCCTGACTTTC.

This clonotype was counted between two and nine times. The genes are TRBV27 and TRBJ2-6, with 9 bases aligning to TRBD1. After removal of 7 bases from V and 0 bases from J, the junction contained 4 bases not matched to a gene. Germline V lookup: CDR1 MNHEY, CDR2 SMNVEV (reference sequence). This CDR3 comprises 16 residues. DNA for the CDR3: TGTGCCAGCACTCGGGGACAGGGCTCTGGGGCCAACGTCCTGACTTTC. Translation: CASTRGQGSGANVLTF. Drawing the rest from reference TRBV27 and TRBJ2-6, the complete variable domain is EAQVTQNPRYLITVTGKKLTVTCSQNMNHEYMSWYRQDPGLGLRQIYYSMNVEVTDKGDVPEGYKVSRKEKRNFPLILESPSPNQTSLYFCASTRGQGSGANVLTFGAGSRLTVL.

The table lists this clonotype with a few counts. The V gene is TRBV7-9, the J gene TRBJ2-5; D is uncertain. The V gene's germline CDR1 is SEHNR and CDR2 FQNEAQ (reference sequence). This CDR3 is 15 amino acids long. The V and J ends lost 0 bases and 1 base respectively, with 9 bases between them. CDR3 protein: CASSLAPAAQETQYF. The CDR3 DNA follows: TGTGCCAGCAGCTTAGCGCCGGCAGCCCAAGAGACCCAGTACTTC.